One sample yielded the 27 T cell receptor beta chains listed below, sequenced in a study of blood T cell repertoires in COVID-19. Data came from immunoSEQ multiplex PCR; TCRdb stores just in-frame clones and leaves some out. The data hold roughly 88,000 clones, with about 90% observed a single time. Sequenced input: peripheral blood. These receptors all come from a woman aged 45-65 years in a cohort sampled during active COVID-19.

The chain combines TRBV5-5 with TRBJ2-5; D not resolved. The CDR3 sequence is 13 residues long. The V end was cut by 0 bases, the J end by 1 base, with 4 bases between. CDR1 is SGHKS and CDR2 is YYEKEE in the germline V gene (reference sequence). CDR3 sequence (DNA): TGTGCCAGCAGCTTGGCGGTCCAAGAGACCCAGTACTTC. This sequence encodes CASSLAVQETQYF.

The chain carries TRBV9 and TRBJ2-1; 11 bases match TRBD2. The trim removed 1 base at V and 5 bases at J, leaving 8 bases unmatched. Germline assignment: CDR1 SGDLS and CDR2 YYNGEE. The CDR3 extends over 17 amino acids. For the CDR3, the DNA is TGTGCCAGCAGCGTAAGCCTAGCGGGAGGTGGGGACAATGAGCAGTTCTTC. This codes for CASSVSLAGGGDNEQFF.

The chain uses TRBV29-1 and TRBJ2-5; 9 nucleotides align to TRBD1. This CDR3 is built from 13 residues. Trimming took 7 bases from V and 5 from J; bases not matched to a gene: 8. The germline CDR1 and CDR2 sequences are SQVTM and ANQGSEA. As DNA, the CDR3 is TGCAGCGCCGGGACAGGGTCGCAGGAGACCCAGTACTTC. Protein: CSAGTGSQETQYF.

J is TRBJ1-1 and V is TRBV5-1, with D maybe TRBD1 (5 bases). V shed 3 bases and J shed 1 base, with 10 bases lying between them. Germline values: CDR1 SGHRS, CDR2 YFSETQ. The CDR3 is made up of 14 amino acids. In nucleotides, the CDR3 is TGCGCCAGCAGCTCTTTTAGGGGGAACACTGAAGCTTTCTTT. Its translation: CASSSFRGNTEAFF.

This clone was seen more than once but under ten times. This sequence joins TRBV4-2 and TRBJ1-5; D gene unclear. V lost 2 bases, J lost 5 bases, and 7 bases lay in between. Germline V lookup: CDR1 LGHNA, CDR2 YNFKEQ. The CDR3 covers 13 residues. The CDR3 nucleotides read TGTGCCAGCAGCCAACGGGTGGATCAGCCCCAGCATTTT. Encoded protein: CASSQRVDQPQHF.

V and J are TRBV19 and TRBJ2-5; TRBD1 might be the D (5 bases). Looked up from germline, CDR1 is LNHDA and CDR2 is SQIVND (reference sequence). Trimming left V 5 bases short and J 1 base short, with 11 bases between. This CDR3 is built from 14 residues. The CDR3 here is CASSYQGLQETQYF. DNA for the CDR3: TGTGCCAGTAGTTACCAGGGTCTCCAAGAGACCCAGTACTTC.

The chain combines TRBV2 with TRBJ2-3; a possible D gene is TRBD2 (6 bases). The germline CDR1 and CDR2 sequences are SNHLY and FYNNEI. V dropped 6 bases and J dropped 6 bases, with 10 bases sitting between them. This CDR3 contains 12 residues. For the CDR3, the DNA is TGTGCCAGCAGAGGGGACTCGGATACGCAGTATTTT. It yields the protein CASRGDSDTQYF.

This clone was seen a few times. The CDR3: CASSRQGNSNQPQHF. Written as DNA, the CDR3 is TGTGCCAGCTCACGACAGGGGAATAGCAATCAGCCCCAGCATTTT. The chain links TRBV18 to TRBJ1-5, with 8 bases matching TRBD1. Germline loops: CDR1 KGHSH, CDR2 LQKENI. The CDR3 is 15 residues long. The V segment lost 4 bases and the J segment 0 bases; nucleotides outside the gene matches: 2.

The chain uses TRBV29-1 and TRBJ1-2; 8 bases match TRBD1. The germline CDR1 and CDR2 sequences are SQVTM and ANQGSEA. The length of the CDR3 is 14 residues. V lost 4 bases, J lost 4 bases, and 8 bases stayed unmatched. The CDR3 DNA follows: TGCAGCGTTGTCACCGGGACAGGCGCCTATGGCTACACCTTC. This codes for CSVVTGTGAYGYTF. Full variable domain (rest looked up from reference TRBV29-1 and TRBJ1-2): SAVISQKPSRDICQRGTSLTIQCQVDSQVTMMFWYRQQPGQSLTLIATANQGSEATYESGFVIDKFPISRPNLTFSTLTVSNMSPEDSSIYLCSVVTGTGAYGYTFGSGTRLTVV.

The CDR3 is CASSPPSKGNTEAFF. Written as DNA, the CDR3 is TGTGCCAGCAGCCCCCCTAGCAAAGGGAACACTGAAGCTTTCTTT. The chain combines TRBV6-5 with TRBJ1-1; the D is unclear. The CDR3 totals 15 residues. Per the germline V gene, CDR1 is MNHEY and CDR2 is SVGAGI. The V end lost 6 bases, the J end lost 1 base, and 15 bases lay between the germline ends.

The chain combines TRBV3-1 (or the pseudogene TRBV3-2) with TRBJ2-3; no definite D call. Deletions cut 0 bases from V and 1 base from J, with 11 bases between. Germline assignment: CDR1 LGHDT and CDR2 YNNKEL (reference sequence). This CDR3 has 16 residues. CDR3 sequence (DNA): TGTGCCAGCAGCCAAGATCCGGCAGGCCGCACAGATACGCAGTATTTT. Translated: CASSQDPAGRTDTQYF.

This rearrangement joins TRBV29-1 to TRBJ1-1; 7 nucleotides line up with TRBD1. Looked up from germline, CDR1 is SQVTM and CDR2 is ANQGSEA. V shed 6 bases, J shed 6 bases, and the junction held 7 bases outside the gene matches. The CDR3 is 12 residues long. The CDR3 protein is CSVNDRASEAFF. The CDR3 nucleotides are TGCAGCGTGAATGACAGGGCCTCTGAAGCTTTCTTT. The whole variable domain, remainder taken from reference TRBV29-1 and TRBJ1-1, is SAVISQKPSRDICQRGTSLTIQCQVDSQVTMMFWYRQQPGQSLTLIATANQGSEATYESGFVIDKFPISRPNLTFSTLTVSNMSPEDSSIYLCSVNDRASEAFFGQGTRLTVV.

This clone appeared a few times. V is TRBV6-5 and J is TRBJ1-4; D gene unclear. Between the trimmed V and J ends, which lost 4 bases and 10 bases, there was a span of 19 bases. This CDR3 has 15 residues. From germline, CDR1 is MNHEY and CDR2 SVGAGI. The CDR3 DNA reads TGTGCCAGCAGTTCCATCTTAGATTACGGAGGAAAACTGTTTTTT. Amino acids: CASSSILDYGGKLFF.

The CDR3 sequence is CATSRAGAEKNSPLHF. The CDR3 nucleotides read TGTGCCACCAGCAGAGCAGGGGCGGAAAAAAATTCACCCCTCCACTTT. V usage is TRBV15 and J usage is TRBJ1-6, with a weak D call TRBD1 (6 bases). Between the trimmed V and J ends, which lost 1 base and 7 bases, there was a span of 14 bases. CDR1 and CDR2 from the germline V gene are LNHNV and YYDKDF (reference sequence). CDR3 length equals 16 residues.

The J gene is TRBJ1-5, the V gene TRBV27; the match to TRBD1 covers 9 bases. J lost 7 bases, V lost 5 bases, and 3 bases had no gene match. This CDR3 comprises 13 residues. CDR1 is MNHEY and CDR2 is SMNVEV in the germline V gene (reference sequence). The CDR3 DNA sequence: TGTGCCAGCAGTGAACAGGGGGCCCAGCCCCAGCATTTT. This codes for CASSEQGAQPQHF.

The V and J genes are TRBV3-1 (or the pseudogene TRBV3-2) and TRBJ2-4; TRBD2 matches at 13 bases. The junction had 8 bases not matched to a gene; V was cut back by 1 base and J by 5 bases. Germline CDR1 LGHDT, CDR2 YNNKEL (reference sequence). This CDR3 contains 18 residues. The CDR3 reads CASSQVPRLAGGQNIQYF. The CDR3 coding sequence is TGTGCCAGCAGCCAAGTCCCCAGACTAGCGGGAGGTCAAAACATTCAGTACTTC.

The rearrangement links TRBV11-2 to TRBJ1-1; D perhaps matches TRBD1 (5 bases). The CDR3 length is 14 residues. Looked up from germline, CDR1 is SGHAT and CDR2 is FQNNGV. V was cut by 1 base and J by 3 bases, with 9 bases left in between. This CDR3 reads CASSLVRADTEAFF. CDR3 DNA: TGTGCCAGCAGCTTAGTCAGGGCAGACACTGAAGCTTTCTTT.

The V call is TRBV5-6, the J call TRBJ2-1; TRBD2 is a possible D gene (5 bases). In germline, CDR1 is SGHDT, CDR2 YYEEEE. There are 19 residues in the CDR3. V dropped 1 base and J dropped 5 bases, with 25 bases sitting between them. The CDR3 DNA sequence: TGTGCCAGCAGCTTGAACTTTCGGTCTTTTGAGGGTCCGAACAATGAGCAGTTCTTC. This sequence encodes CASSLNFRSFEGPNNEQFF.

This rearrangement joins TRBV7-9 to TRBJ1-2; D is undetermined. Germline lookup yields CDR1 SEHNR and CDR2 FQNEAQ (reference sequence). V gave up 3 bases and J gave up 8 bases, with 10 bases separating them. This CDR3 has 12 amino acids. This CDR3 is CASSFGDSGYTF. In DNA form, the CDR3 reads TGTGCCAGCAGCTTCGGGGATTCGGGCTACACCTTC.

The chain links TRBV12-3 or TRBV12-4 to TRBJ2-3; tentative D call: TRBD2 (6 bases). Trimming took off 4 bases at V and 11 bases at J, with 13 bases between the two ends. This CDR3 has 12 residues. The DNA of the CDR3 is TGTGCCAGCAGTTATCCCGGGACTCAGCAGTATTTT. Its protein is CASSYPGTQQYF.

This clone was recorded a few times. This chain links TRBV4-2 with TRBJ1-5, with D uncertain. The CDR3 is made up of 16 amino acids. V was trimmed by 1 base and J by 1 base, leaving 11 bases between them. Per germline, CDR1 LGHNA and CDR2 YNFKEQ. The CDR3 loop is CASSQGGRGSNQPQHF. CDR3 nucleotides: TGTGCCAGCAGCCAAGGAGGGCGAGGAAGCAATCAGCCCCAGCATTTT.

The rearrangement uses TRBV19 and TRBJ1-1; 9 positions match TRBD1. CDR1 is LNHDA and CDR2 is SQIVND in the germline V gene (reference sequence). CDR3 length equals 14 residues. J gave up 1 base and V 10 bases, and 7 bases lay outside the gene matches. CDR3 coding DNA: TGTGCCACCCGCCCGGGACAGGGGAACACTGAAGCTTTCTTT. Translation gives CATRPGQGNTEAFF.

The rearrangement joins TRBV19 to TRBJ1-1; 10 nucleotides agree with TRBD1. The V segment lost 5 bases and the J segment 0 bases; nucleotides outside the gene matches: 6. This CDR3 region has 16 residues. The germline V gene has CDR1 LNHDA and CDR2 SQIVND (reference sequence). Here the CDR3 reads CASSFRQGAMNTEAFF. As DNA, the CDR3 is TGTGCCAGTAGTTTCCGACAGGGGGCCATGAACACTGAAGCTTTCTTT.

The V and J genes are TRBV19 and TRBJ1-2, with D possibly being TRBD1 (6 bases). The CDR3 totals 14 residues. Germline-derived CDR1 and CDR2 are LNHDA and SQIVND (reference sequence). CDR3 DNA: TGTGCAACTCGGGCGGGGGCCGATATAGGAGGCTACACCTTC. This translates into CATRAGADIGGYTF.

CDR3 in amino acids: CSVDGRGTGGGSNQPQHF. The CDR3 DNA reads as TGCAGCGTTGATGGGAGGGGGACAGGGGGCGGCAGCAATCAGCCCCAGCATTTT. The chain uses TRBV29-1 and TRBJ1-5; 12 bases agree with TRBD1. This CDR3 comprises 18 residues. CDR1 is SQVTM and CDR2 is ANQGSEA in the germline V gene. V trimming: 3 bases; J trimming: 1 base; junction bases outside the gene matches: 10.

This clone was detected only once. This chain uses TRBV21-1 with TRBJ1-2. TRBV21-1 is termed a pseudogene. The CDR3 covers 17 residues. CDR3 DNA: TGTGCCAGCAGCCACACCGTAGGCCTGGGTGTAGGAGATGGCTACACCTTC. Translated, it gives CASSHTVGLGVGDGYTF.

This clone was picked up one time. The rearrangement links TRBV3-1 (or the pseudogene TRBV3-2) to TRBJ2-2; 10 bases map to TRBD2. From germline, CDR1 is LGHDT and CDR2 YNNKEL (reference sequence). The V and J ends lost 2 bases and 7 bases, in that order; junction bases with no gene match: 7. This CDR3 has 16 amino acids. The CDR3 bases are TGTGCCAGCAGCCAAAATCTAGCGGGAGTCGTCGGGGAGCTGTTTTTT. It specifies CASSQNLAGVVGELFF.